This TCR beta chain stems from a study of post-analysis software for immune sequencing data (dated by TCRdb to between 2014 and 2017). With respect to the entire study: Recorded disease courses included relapsing-remitting, secondary progressive and progressive-relapsing multiple sclerosis, with some patients lacking subtype annotation. The multiple sclerosis patient repertoires were compared with more than 10 previously published healthy control repertoires from donors aged roughly 6 to 27 years. A subset of samples was prepared in parallel using single-end sample barcoding, then pooled and co-amplified after Illumina adapter ligation.

TCR beta repertoires were profiled from peripheral blood of over 10 young patients with multiple sclerosis to demonstrate the VDJtools post-analysis software. Multiple sclerosis patients were children and adolescents aged 6 to 15 years. The library was built by means of PCR. The sequencer was an Illumina HiSeq 2500. Unique molecular identifiers were incorporated into TCR beta cDNA libraries to reduce PCR and sequencing biases. Per 1 to 10 million input T cells, some 500,000 cDNA molecules were obtained, such that each molecule approximated one T cell. The patient libraries were prepared and sequenced using the same protocol as the earlier healthy control dataset. Samples belonging to the same batch were prepared together, multiplexed and sequenced on a shared HiSeq lane. As for how the authors treated the data: Raw barcoded reads were processed with MIGEC, and single-read molecular identifier groups were discarded before consensus assembly and CDR3 extraction. Clonotype tables were post-analysed with VDJtools, normalizing diversity by down-sampling all datasets to the smallest sample size. In repertoire overlap clustering, CDR3 amino acid sequences, but not nucleotide sequences, were matched to correct batch-related cross-sample contamination. TCRdb took the public reads, trimmed them with fastp at Q25, ran MiXCR for clone calling and kept in-frame beta chains. Merged by CDR3 protein, the rows form single entries marked with the most common genes and DNA. The V and J calls and clone size are TCRdb's, not the authors'. The sample has approximately 360,000 distinct CDR3 sequences on record, 30% to 45% of them singletons. Roughly 12% of the sample is in the top ten clones.

Points the paper makes about the study in general: Significantly higher frequencies in patients than in controls were found for five or six TRBV segments, including TRBV5-6, TRBV5-1 and TRBV20-1. The multiple sclerosis patient group was slightly younger than the control group. Normalized Chao1 diversity was significantly lower in multiple sclerosis patients than controls, suggesting substantial peripheral T-cell clonal expansion. When samples were clustered directly using the F measure, samples prepared in the same batch co-clustered strongly, which prompted a batch-effect correction.

Reading the germline V gene (reference sequence) gives CDR1 DFQATT and CDR2 SNEGSKA. The CDR3 runs 14 residues from the cysteine to the phenylalanine. CDR3 DNA only is kept here, 42 bases in frame from base 1. Trimming removed 0 bases from V and 4 bases from J, leaving 12 bases between the germline ends. Concerning this clonotype itself: Its antigen specificity is not known. No qualities accompany the bases; no much larger clone lies one base away.

This sequence originates from a girl aged 5 to 17 with multiple sclerosis. The chain joins TRBV20-1 to TRBJ1-1; the D segment could be TRBD1, given 5 matching bases. The sequenced sample was blood. DNA sequence: TGCAGTGCTAGAGATGTGCAGGGCCCCACTGAAGCTTTCTTT. Protein translation: CSARDVQGPTEAFF.